The rows below give T cell receptor beta chains drawn from one sample of a study of beta chain features in type 1 diabetes. Some clones are missing from TCRdb's copy, which holds only in-frame ones; the method was immunoSEQ multiplex PCR. The table has tens of thousands of clones, about 63% seen once. The sequenced material came from stem cell memory CD4+ T cells from blood. The receptors stem from a woman in her forties with type 1 diabetes. The CDR3 runs from the conserved cysteine through the conserved F or W. The D gene is left open where the match is weak.

TRBV18	TRBJ1-2	-	CASSPRRNYGYTF
TRBV10-3	TRBJ2-7	TRBD1	CAIRSGQGKGSYEQYF
TRBV7-9	TRBJ1-1	-	CASSLQGGEAFF
TRBV5-1	TRBJ2-2	-	CASSLGTPTGELFF
TRBV7-3	TRBJ1-1	-	CASSLTGGTNTEAFF
TRBV5-4	TRBJ2-2	TRBD2	CASSLPPGLAGAFITGELFF
TRBV11-3	TRBJ2-1	-	CASSLRGGEQFF
TRBV18	TRBJ1-1	TRBD1	CASSRDRGRADTEAFF
TRBV14	TRBJ2-2	-	CASRLQGTGELFF
TRBV18	TRBJ2-2	TRBD1	CASSPGQGGSNTGELFF
TRBV7-2	TRBJ2-3	-	CASSLMGPYTDTQYF
TRBV21-1	TRBJ2-1	-	CASRLSGRGDEQFF
TRBV4-3	TRBJ1-4	-	CASSPRRPGNEKLFF
TRBV27	TRBJ2-2	TRBD2	CASSTRASGRPGELFF
TRBV6-6	TRBJ1-1	-	CASSYSEWTEAFF
TRBV7-2	TRBJ2-5	TRBD1	CASSTRGQAQYF
TRBV7-9	TRBJ2-3	-	CASSLSSTDTQYF
TRBV7-2	TRBJ2-7	TRBD1	CASSLDRDGSYEQYF
TRBV4-2	TRBJ1-1	-	CASSQESNRGTEAFF
TRBV28	TRBJ1-1	-	CASSGAGGAMNTEAFF
TRBV5-1	TRBJ2-7	-	CASTQTGLSSYEQYF
TRBV19	TRBJ1-5	TRBD1	CASRTGDHQPQHF
TRBV4-1	TRBJ1-1	-	CASSQAARRGAEAFF
TRBV19	TRBJ2-3	TRBD2	CASSDRASGRTTDTQYF